Described below is a single TCR beta chain sequence and its context. What it binds is unknown. This specimen comes from a study of cytomegalovirus exposure and HLA in healthy donors. Study conclusions and caveats: The study designated 150 or so TCR beta chains cytomegalovirus-associated. Common viral pathogens (according to a later analysis) appeared linked to several of the most significant clusters.

Each donor was healthy, and each was a bone marrow donor. The PCR made use of 60 Vbeta and 13 Jbeta primers. TCRdb keeps only in-frame clones here, not all; method: immunoSEQ multiplex PCR. The data contain over 100,000 clones, 76% of them singletons. Sequenced: PBMCs. The sequence was obtained from a woman in her forties or fifties in good health and CMV-seropositive.

CDR3 DNA sequence: TGTGCCAGCAGATCAGGGCCCAGCGCAACTAATGAAAAACTGTTTTTT. This sequence encodes CASRSGPSATNEKLFF. V gene TRBV6-6 combines with J gene TRBJ1-4; the D gene is possibly TRBD1 (5 bases). Germline CDR1 MNHNY, CDR2 SVGAGI (reference sequence). CDR3 length equals 16 residues. V lost 6 bases and J 0 bases, leaving 14 bases between the germline ends.